This T cell receptor (beta chain) came from a study of blood T cell repertoires in COVID-19 (TCRdb year 2020). Background on the whole study: The collaborator samples originated in the United States, Italy and Spain and spanned the acute and convalescent phases of COVID-19. The material from the prospective study consisted of cDNA or gDNA derived from T cells, B-cell-depleted T cells, or PBMCs. The dataset comprised deeply sampled blood TCRbeta repertoires from subjects exposed to, actively infected with, or recovered from COVID-19. The repertoires were released in a freely available public database meant as a resource for research on the immune response to SARS-CoV-2. Samples were obtained from the ongoing ImmuneRACE study (first 160 participants) and from about 1,300 subjects provided by 6 global collaborators. The sample metadata nearly always contained a de-identified subject ID, COVID-19 status, age in years and sex. Where HLA class I and class II types were available, the types were taken from metadata supplied by the sample provider, not from assay-based typing.

Whole blood was collected in K2EDTA tubes by collaborating institutions according to the institutions' own protocols. For TCRbeta analysis, collaborators shipped samples as frozen whole blood, isolated PBMCs, or DNA extracted from either of those sample types. The CDR3, from cysteine to phenylalanine, totals 15 residues. Only the CDR3 portion is preserved as DNA: 45 bases, with reading frame beginning at the first base. The germline V gene sets CDR1 to SNHLY and CDR2 to FYNNEI. V has 6 bases trimmed and J has 8 bases trimmed; junction bases matching no gene number 7. Of note for this clone: Its antigen is not yet known. Per-base qualities were not stored, and no clone one base away is much larger.

TCRbeta CDR3 regions were amplified from genomic DNA by means of the immunoSEQ Assay, a bias-controlled multiplex PCR. In the source study's methods: Nucleated cell counts per sample were estimated from amplification of reference gene primers within the assay. To quantify the absolute abundance of each unique TCRbeta CDR3 rearrangement, sequence reads were collapsed and filtered. For each sample, productive Simpson clonality was calculated as the square root of Simpson's diversity index over productive rearrangements. TCRdb obtained this table from immuneACCESS and retained in-frame rearrangements with V and J assigned. These tables miss some clones; where compared with another copy, unresolved V genes account for less than half of the shortfall, and the remainder is unexplained. The DNA was the basis for D and trimming; V, J and clone size are from that table. Present in this sample are roughly 20,000 clones, around 80% of which were seen just once. Roughly 13% of the sample goes to the ten largest clones.

Findings and caveats that apply to the study as a whole: Clinical and demographic metadata were provided uncurated, with the amount varying by source and participant.

This receptor was taken from a man aged 55 to 69 with active COVID-19. The chain was built from TRBV2 and TRBJ2-1, with TRBD2 identical over 13 junction bases. Sequencing was carried out using peripheral blood. CDR3 region: CASRLLAGGSDEQFF. In nucleotide form, the sequence is TGTGCCAGCAGACTACTAGCGGGAGGGTCCGATGAGCAGTTCTTC.